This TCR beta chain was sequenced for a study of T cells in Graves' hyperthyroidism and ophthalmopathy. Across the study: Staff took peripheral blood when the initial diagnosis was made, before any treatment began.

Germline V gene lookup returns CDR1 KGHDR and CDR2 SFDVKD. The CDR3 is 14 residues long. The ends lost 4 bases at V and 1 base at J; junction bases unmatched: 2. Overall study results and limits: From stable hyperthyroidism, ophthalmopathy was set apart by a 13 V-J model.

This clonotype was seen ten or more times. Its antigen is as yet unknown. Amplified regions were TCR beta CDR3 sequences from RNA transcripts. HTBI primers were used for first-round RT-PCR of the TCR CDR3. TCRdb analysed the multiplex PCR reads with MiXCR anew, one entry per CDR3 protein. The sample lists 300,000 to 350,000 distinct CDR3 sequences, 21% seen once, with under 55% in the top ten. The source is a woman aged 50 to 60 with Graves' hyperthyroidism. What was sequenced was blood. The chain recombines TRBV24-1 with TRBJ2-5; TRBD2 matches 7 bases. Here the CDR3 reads CATSDAGVQETQYF. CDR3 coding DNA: TGTGCCACCAGTGACGCGGGAGTCCAAGAGACCCAGTACTTC.